This TCR beta chain stems from a study of shared clonotypes between healthy human individuals. Profiling relied on immunoSEQ multiplex PCR, and the TCRdb table lists in-frame clones only, not all of them. The sample lists about a million clones, 70% to 80% seen once, with roughly 0.83% in the top ten. Study-level results: Estimated richness values were generally larger in naive subsets than in memory subsets.

On this clone itself: Its antigen is not known.

All donors were healthy HIV-negative adults lacking recent acute infections or vaccinations. Those who donated, Caucasian adults without exception, all lived in Nashville, Tennessee. The CDR3 spans 16 residues. Unmatched junction bases numbered 4, after V lost 4 bases and J lost 3 bases. Per the germline V gene, CDR1 is MNHEY and CDR2 is SMNVEV (reference sequence). This receptor was obtained from a man aged 18 to 29 in good health. Some clones in this sample may be carry-over from other donors' samples. The chain combines TRBV27 with TRBJ2-1, with TRBD2 matching over 12 bases. Sequenced sample: memory CD4+ T cells from PBMCs. The subset is: CD45RA-negative fraction. In nucleotides, the CDR3 is TGTGCCAGCAGTTCGAGGACTAGCGGGGACTACAATGAGCAGTTCTTC. Its translation: CASSSRTSGDYNEQFF.